This TCR beta chain is drawn from a study of cytomegalovirus exposure and HLA in healthy donors (dated by TCRdb to 2015 to 2018). Describing the broader study: An earlier analysis of some 550 of the donors reported 250 to 300 Gb of sequence data and some 100 million unique TCR beta sequences from around 200 million T cells. An early release covering 500 to 750 HLA-typed donors comprised about 300 gigabases of sequencing data and approximately 80 million unique TCR sequences. Among the approximately 430 genotyped donors, around 81% belonged to the genetic ancestry cluster associated with self-reported Caucasian donors. The aim of the study was to test whether cataloging public T cell receptors could identify signatures of past pathogen exposure. The T cell repertoires of roughly 660 subjects were profiled by immunosequencing and related to cytomegalovirus serostatus. Along with the roughly 700-subject first cohort, a separate validation cohort of around 110 different subjects was used. To predict cytomegalovirus infection status, the study combined high-throughput TCR immunosequencing, statistical association of individual TCRs with disease status, and machine learning. To study patterns of TCR occurrence, a later analysis re-analyzed previously published TCR beta repertoires from 600 to 750 donors and added high-resolution HLA genotyping. Rather than using new phenotypic data, the later analysis identified candidate immune exposures from TCR beta sequences and from how often those sequences occurred across donors. An earlier analysis of about 600 of the donors used high-throughput TCR beta sequencing to judge whether each TCR beta V gene segment behaved as functional or pseudogenic. Alongside the repertoire data, information on donor age, sex, ethnicity and CMV serostatus was compiled. In a later genetic analysis, genome-wide SNP genotypes for about 55% of the 666 donors were used, and that subset was treated as a discovery cohort. Every repertoire in the discovery cohort had been generated on one and the same sequencing platform. HLA typing included class I and class II loci at four-digit resolution. Typing coverage differed by locus: A, B, C, DRB1 and DQB1 were typed in about 629-640 donors, DQA1 in approximately 520, DPA1 in approximately 600, and DPB1 in approximately 450. Roughly 5 DR-DQ haplotypes were handled as single units for association and clustering because linkage in the cohort was strong. On average, roughly 200,000 unique TCR beta nucleotide sequences were sequenced per donor among several hundred genotyped donors of the cohort, with roughly 18% of those sequences being non-productive.

In this sample, this clone turned up a few times. The antigen this receptor binds is unknown. No quality values exist for individual bases; no much larger clone is one base distant. Preparation of the library involved the immunoSEQ multiplex PCR assay. For the multiplex PCR, a mixture combining 60 forward primers for TCR Vbeta segments and 13 reverse primers for TCR Jbeta segments was used. The CDR3 region of rearranged TCR beta genes was amplified from genomic DNA by a multiplex PCR assay. The Illumina HiSeq System was used to sequence the amplified TCR beta libraries as 87-base-pair reads. The authors' pipeline ran thus. Across the 666 repertoires, a later analysis counted about 81 million unique TCR beta chains, some 11 million of which were shared by at least two donors. To remove PCR and sequencing errors, raw reads were error-corrected and collapsed into unique sequences using a nearest-neighbor algorithm that merged closely related sequences. To assign V, D and J gene segments, CDR3 sequences were aligned to IMGT reference sequences. For a sequence to be retained, at least a six-nucleotide match to both a V gene segment and a J gene segment was required. Rearrangements were classified as productive when the CDR3 lacked stop codons and remained in frame with V and J, and all other rearrangements were classified as non-productive. CDR3 was defined by IMGT convention, running from the second conserved V-encoded cysteine to the conserved J-encoded phenylalanine. The earlier analysis of about 560 of the donors excluded any sequence lacking an unambiguous match to a single V gene segment. In an earlier analysis of about 590 of the donors, a V segment was called functional when productive rearrangements were above 56.7%, and segregating when the standard deviation between donors exceeded 5%. A statistical classification framework was built to diagnose cytomegalovirus status from the catalog of TCR beta chain sequences. A later analysis assigned V and J genes by comparing TCR nucleotide sequences with IMGT/GENE-DB human TR gene sequences. A later analysis assigned CDR3 sequences and most-parsimonious VDJ recombination scenarios with the TCRdist pipeline. A later analysis defined each TCR beta chain by its CDR3 amino acid sequence plus V-gene family, and excluded reads lacking a unique V-gene family. A later analysis removed 550 to 650 highly shared, low-generation-probability nucleotide sequences to deal with suspected cross-contamination and a sequencing artifact. In a later analysis, a clonal expansion index for each public chain was calculated from normalized within-repertoire ranks of inferred template counts. In a later analysis, generation probabilities were computed using a VDJ recombination model fitted to out-of-frame rearrangements, and the results were checked against IGoR. A later analysis scored TCR-TCR, TCR-HLA and TCR-CMV co-occurrence with hypergeometric tests, applying a repertoire-size bias correction to TCR pairs. A later analysis estimated false discovery rates by permuting HLA or CMV assignments 20 times. In a later analysis, co-occurring TCRs were grouped with DBSCAN, and TCRdist sequence similarity was added when clustering was performed within HLA-allele-positive subsets. Repertoires with fewer than 30,000 or more than 120,000 public chains were left out of co-occurrence clustering, as were five repertoires with anomalous nucleotide sharing. In its TCRdb copy, this immuneACCESS table keeps in-frame sequences only and misses some clones. Where compared with another copy, unresolved V genes explain less than half of these, and the others have no known cause. Clonal size and the V and J genes are those of that table, whereas D and trimming came from the DNA. In this sample the table shows about 200,000 clones, about 80% of which occur a single time. The leading ten clones occupy 0.63% of the sample.

The cohort consisted of some 670 healthy bone marrow donors. At the time of sampling, all cohort members were nominally healthy, though unrecorded immune exposures were likely present. The donor tested CMV seronegative, placing the donor among the roughly 400 seronegative members of the cohort. A peripheral blood sample was provided by each donor, and peripheral blood mononuclear cells were used for TCR beta sequencing. Genomic DNA was extracted from the blood cell samples with the Qiagen DNeasy Blood Extraction Kit. Overall study outcomes, separate from this receptor: Because some donors lacked HLA typing at each locus, the association tests relied only on the typed subset. A further reported finding was that TCR beta sequences accurately predicted the HLA-A and HLA-B alleles for most subjects in the first cohort. Compared with the 666-donor mean, donors in an Asian-associated ancestry cluster had fewer N-insertions in productive TCRs, according to a later genetic analysis. While some public TCRs were present in many individuals, most TCR sequences turned up only very rarely across donors. Because counts were too low, roughly 18 rarely observed V segments, including chromosome 9 orphons, were left out of the earlier analysis of approximately 580 of the donors. According to a later analysis, most CMV-associated TCR beta chains appeared to be HLA-restricted, and the HLA associations seemed to be driven largely by CMV exposure. A later analysis found that TCR association rates varied across HLA loci, with DRB1 alleles showing the most associated TCRs and HLA-C alleles the fewest. Linkage disequilibrium might explain the correlated functional status among segregating V segments, but an unknown experimental factor could not be ruled out. In the study, some 160 TCR beta chains were listed as associated with cytomegalovirus. Assigning TCR associations to individual alleles was difficult when HLA alleles, especially DR and DQ, strongly co-occurred. According to the authors, the approach could potentially be generalized to other disease states and immunological phenotypes. Specific HLA alleles were associated with around 18,000 TCR beta sequences at a false discovery rate of 0.05 in a later analysis. The 87-base-pair reads could not distinguish some IMGT-functional V segments, including TRBV6-2 and TRBV6-3, so those segments were excluded. According to a later analysis, parvovirus B19, influenza, CMV and Epstein-Barr virus appeared linked to several top co-occurrence clusters. This cohort had only TCR beta chains sequenced, and the lack of alpha or paired-chain data limited which features could be detected. In vitro tests confirmed that a few of the cytomegalovirus-associated TCR beta chains recognize cytomegalovirus antigens. An association between a missense DCLRE1C variant and V-gene and J-gene trimming of TCR beta chains was found in a later genetic analysis and replicated in an independent cohort. The sequencing pipeline was judged likely to have produced a cluster of highly shared sequence variants as a technical artifact. Cytomegalovirus status was reported to be diagnosed by the classifier with high specificity and sensitivity in both the original and validation cohorts. The presence/absence analyses assumed that sequencing depth was roughly uniform across donors, and that assumption may not be true. Compared with equally common non-associated chains, HLA-associated TCR beta chains in a later analysis were more clonally expanded and had lower generation probabilities. Broadly in line with IMGT annotations, most TCR beta V segments showed up in productive rearrangements about 87% or about 30% of the time in an earlier analysis of approximately 600 of the donors. The only immune exposure information available for the cohort was CMV serostatus.

Taken from the germline V gene, the CDR1 and CDR2 loops are SGHDT and YYEEEE. From its cysteine to its phenylalanine, the CDR3 spans 15 amino acids. Only CDR3 DNA remains: 45 bases, in frame from the first base. Compared with germline, V lacks 4 bases and J lacks 3 bases; bases without a gene match: 3. The source of this sequence is a man younger than 35 in good health and CMV-seronegative. Here the chain combines TRBV5-6 and TRBJ1-5; 11 central bases correspond to TRBD1. Input material: PBMCs. At the DNA level, the sequence is TGTGCCAGCAGCCGGACAGGGGGCTCCAATCAGCCCCAGCATTTT. Translated, this is CASSRTGGSNQPQHF.